The clone carrying this T cell receptor (beta chain) has just a few counts. The antigen is not known. The sample comes from a study of response to subunit inactivated influenza vaccine. Study-wide results and limits: After each seasonal influenza vaccination, few new T cells are recruited, the authors suggested.

TCRdb used MiXCR to reprocess the RT-PCR reads, holding one entry per CDR3 protein. The sample comprises over 650,000 distinct CDR3 sequences, around a sixth of which are singletons, and approximately 11% rests with the top ten. CDR3 length: 14 residues. CDR1 is SGHRS and CDR2 is YFSETQ in the germline V gene. Trimming stripped 3 bases from V and 8 bases from J, with 15 bases between. V usage is TRBV5-1 and J usage is TRBJ2-1, with D possibly matching TRBD1 (6 bases). Material: PBMCs from blood, obtained 5 to 6 days after vaccination. This clonotype was sampled from a man between 45 and 60 years old who received an inactivated influenza vaccine. CDR3: CASSSDWGRDEQFF. DNA of the CDR3: TGCGCCAGCAGCTCGGACTGGGGGCGAGATGAGCAGTTCTTC.